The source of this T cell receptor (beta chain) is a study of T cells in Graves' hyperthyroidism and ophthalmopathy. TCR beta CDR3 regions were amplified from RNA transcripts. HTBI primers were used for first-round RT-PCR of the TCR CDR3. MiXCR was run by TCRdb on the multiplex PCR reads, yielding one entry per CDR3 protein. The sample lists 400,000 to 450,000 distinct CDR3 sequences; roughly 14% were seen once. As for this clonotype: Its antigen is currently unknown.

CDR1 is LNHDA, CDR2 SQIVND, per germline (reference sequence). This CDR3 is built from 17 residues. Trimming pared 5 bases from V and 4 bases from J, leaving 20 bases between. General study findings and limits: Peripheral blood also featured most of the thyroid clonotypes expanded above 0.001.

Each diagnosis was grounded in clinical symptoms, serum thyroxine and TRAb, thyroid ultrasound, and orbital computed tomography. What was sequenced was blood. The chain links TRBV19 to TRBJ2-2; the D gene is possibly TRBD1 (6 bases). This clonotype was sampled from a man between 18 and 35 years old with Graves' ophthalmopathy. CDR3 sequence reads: CASSHRWGPTGTGELFF. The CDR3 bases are TGTGCCAGTAGTCATAGGTGGGGGCCTACAGGCACCGGGGAGCTGTTTTTT.